The source of this T cell receptor (beta chain) is a study of blood T cells in healthy people across ages. The authors ran a second PCR of about 6 to 11 cycles using a sample-barcoded 5' primer and a J-beta primer mix. Via MiXCR, TCRdb re-called the 5' RACE reads, giving one row per CDR3 protein. The sample shows over 1,200,000 distinct CDR3 sequences, around 59% of them seen only once. Germline lookup yields CDR1 DFQATT and CDR2 SNEGSKA (reference sequence). CDR3 length: 13 residues. The sequence derives from a man between 18 and 29 years old in good health. The source material was blood. The V call is TRBV20-1, the J call TRBJ2-5; D may be TRBD2 (5 bases). The end of the DNA aligns better with TRBJ2-7, so the J call may be wrong. CDR3 bases: TGCAGTGCTCCCACGGGGATCAATGGCGAGCAGTACTTC. Translation: CSAPTGINGEQYF.